This TCR beta chain emerged from a study of shared clonotypes between healthy human individuals. In germline, CDR1 is WNHNN, CDR2 SYGVQD (reference sequence). J gave up 2 bases and V 0 bases, and 3 bases lay outside the gene matches. The CDR3 has 15 residues. The data were produced by immunoSEQ multiplex PCR, yet TCRdb's version contains in-frame clones alone and is incomplete. The sample lists around 2.1 million clones, approximately 95% occurring once. This receptor was taken from a man aged 18 to 29 in good health. Sequenced sample: naive CD4+ T cells sorted from blood. Subset: CD45RA+ positively selected. The chain joins TRBV10-1 to TRBJ2-7; 8 nucleotides match TRBD1. CDR3 sequence reads: CASSESGTGTYEQYF. The CDR3 DNA follows: TGCGCCAGCAGTGAGTCCGGGACAGGAACCTACGAGCAGTACTTC.